A selection of T cell receptor beta chains follows, all from one sample in a study of read filtering for tumor transcriptome and immune sequencing. From the reads, TCRdb called clonotypes with MiXCR, one entry per CDR3 protein. This sample yields 100,000 to 150,000 distinct CDR3 sequences, of which under 15% are seen a single time; 9.5% to 12% belongs to the top ten. The source material was a population of CD138-negative cells sorted from bone marrow. These receptors came from a donor aged 40 or older with multiple myeloma. The CDR3 runs from the conserved cysteine through the conserved F or W. The order of the fields is V gene, clone size, D gene, J gene, CDR3 DNA, CDR3 protein. A D gene is named only where the DNA matches it firmly. Some rows mark clone size as missing; the rest say once, few, many or name a class of expanded clone.

TRBV5-1	many	.	TRBJ2-1	TGCGCCAGCAGCGTCCCACAGGGCTACGAGCAGTTCTTC	CASSVPQGYEQFF
TRBV5-4	many	TRBD2	TRBJ2-2	TGTGCCAGCAGCCTCGGTTCGTTGGGGACTAGCGATCCCGGGGAGCTGTTTTTT	CASSLGSLGTSDPGELFF
TRBV29-1	.	TRBD1	TRBJ1-1	TGCAGCGCCTACGGGACAGCCACTGAAGCTTTCTTT	CSAYGTATEAFF
TRBV5-1	many	.	TRBJ2-3	TGCGCCAGCAGCCTCTACGGGACACCTACCACAGATACGCAGTATTTT	CASSLYGTPTTDTQYF
TRBV5-1	many	.	TRBJ2-3	TGCGCCAGCAGCTGGGGACAAGACGACACAGATACGCAGTATTTT	CASSWGQDDTDTQYF
TRBV6-2/TRBV6-3	many	.	TRBJ2-1	TGTGCCAGCAGATTGTCACAGGGAGTGAATGAGCAGTTCTTC	CASRLSQGVNEQFF
TRBV19	many	TRBD1	TRBJ2-6	TGTGCCAGTAGTATTAGGACAGGGGGCGCTGGGGCCAACGTCCTGACTTTC	CASSIRTGGAGANVLTF
TRBV6-5	many	.	TRBJ1-4	TGTGCCAGCAGCAAGGATGCAACTAATGAAAAACTGTTTTTT	CASSKDATNEKLFF
TRBV7-6	many	.	TRBJ1-5	TGTGCCAGCAGCTTAGAGTCCCCGAATCAGCCCCAGCATTTT	CASSLESPNQPQHF
TRBV28	.	.	TRBJ2-7	TGTGCCAGTAGTTCAGAAGCGCTCGGGTACGAGCAGTACTTC	CASSSEALGYEQYF
TRBV20-1	.	TRBD2	TRBJ2-5	TGCAGTGCTCTTGAGGGACTAGCCCCAGAGACCCAGTACTTC	CSALEGLAPETQYF
TRBV20-1	.	TRBD2	TRBJ2-1	TGCAGTGCCAGAGCGTGGGTGCGGGAGTTCTCCAATGAGCAGTTCTTC	CSARAWVREFSNEQFF